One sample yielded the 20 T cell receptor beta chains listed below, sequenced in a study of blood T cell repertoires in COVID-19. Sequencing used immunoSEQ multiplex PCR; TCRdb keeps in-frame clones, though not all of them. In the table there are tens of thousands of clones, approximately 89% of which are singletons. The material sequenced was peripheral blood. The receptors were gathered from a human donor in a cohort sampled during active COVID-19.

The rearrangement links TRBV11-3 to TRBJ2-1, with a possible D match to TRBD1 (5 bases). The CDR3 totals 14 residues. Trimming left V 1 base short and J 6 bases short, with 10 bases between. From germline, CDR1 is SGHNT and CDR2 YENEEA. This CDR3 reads CASSLGTMANEQFF. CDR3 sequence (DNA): TGTGCCAGCAGCTTAGGGACAATGGCCAATGAGCAGTTCTTC.

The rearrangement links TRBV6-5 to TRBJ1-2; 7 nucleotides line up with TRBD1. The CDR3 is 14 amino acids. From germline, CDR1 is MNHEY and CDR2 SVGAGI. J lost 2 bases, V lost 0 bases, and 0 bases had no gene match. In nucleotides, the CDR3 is TGTGCCAGCAGTTACTCACAGGGGAACTATGGCTACACCTTC. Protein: CASSYSQGNYGYTF.

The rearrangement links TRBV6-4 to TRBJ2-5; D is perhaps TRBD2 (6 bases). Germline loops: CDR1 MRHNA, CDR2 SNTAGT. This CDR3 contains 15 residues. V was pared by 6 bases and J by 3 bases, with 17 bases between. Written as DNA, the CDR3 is TGTGCCAGCAGCCCCGGGACGGGAGCCGAAGAGACCCAGTACTTC. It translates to CASSPGTGAEETQYF.

The CDR3 bases are TGTGCCAGCACCAGAACAGAAAACACTGAAGCTTTCTTT. Translated: CASTRTENTEAFF. This rearrangement joins TRBV7-9 to TRBJ1-1; unclear D gene. Germline V gene sequence: CDR1 SEHNR, CDR2 FQNEAQ (reference sequence). The V end lost 7 bases, the J end lost 2 bases, and 11 bases lay between the germline ends. The CDR3 runs to 13 residues.

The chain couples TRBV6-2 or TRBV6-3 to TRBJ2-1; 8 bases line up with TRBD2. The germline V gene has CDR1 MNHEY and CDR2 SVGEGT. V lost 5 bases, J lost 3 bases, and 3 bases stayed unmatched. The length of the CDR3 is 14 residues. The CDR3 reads CASSILAGYNEQFF. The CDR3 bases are TGTGCCAGCAGTATCCTAGCGGGCTACAATGAGCAGTTCTTC.

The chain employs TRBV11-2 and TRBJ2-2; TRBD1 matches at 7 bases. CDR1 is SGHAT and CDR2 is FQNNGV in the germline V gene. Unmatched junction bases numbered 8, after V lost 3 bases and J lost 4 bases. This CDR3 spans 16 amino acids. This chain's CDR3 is CASSLNRGRGTGELFF. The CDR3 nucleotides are TGTGCCAGCAGCTTGAATAGGGGGCGTGGCACCGGGGAGCTGTTTTTT.

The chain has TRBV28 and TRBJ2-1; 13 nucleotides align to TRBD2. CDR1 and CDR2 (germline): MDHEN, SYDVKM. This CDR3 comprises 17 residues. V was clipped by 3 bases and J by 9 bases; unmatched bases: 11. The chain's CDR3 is CASSLTSGGLGDVEQFF. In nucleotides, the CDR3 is TGTGCCAGCAGTTTGACTAGCGGGGGGCTGGGGGATGTTGAGCAGTTCTTC.

CDR3 DNA: TGTGCCAGTCTCTCGGTCTCTGGGGCCAACGTCCTGACTTTC. Translated: CASLSVSGANVLTF. This chain joins TRBV5-5 and TRBJ2-6; no firm D call. CDR1 and CDR2 from the germline V gene are SGHKS and YYEKEE (reference sequence). This CDR3 is built from 14 residues. V was trimmed by 8 bases and J by 0 bases, leaving 9 bases between them.

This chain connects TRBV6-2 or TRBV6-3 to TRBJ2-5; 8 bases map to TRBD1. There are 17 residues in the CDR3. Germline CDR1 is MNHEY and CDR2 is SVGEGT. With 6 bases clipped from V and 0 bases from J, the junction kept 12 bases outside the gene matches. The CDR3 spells CASSLPRQGLYQETQYF. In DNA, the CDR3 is TGTGCCAGCAGCCTCCCTCGACAGGGGCTGTACCAAGAGACCCAGTACTTC.

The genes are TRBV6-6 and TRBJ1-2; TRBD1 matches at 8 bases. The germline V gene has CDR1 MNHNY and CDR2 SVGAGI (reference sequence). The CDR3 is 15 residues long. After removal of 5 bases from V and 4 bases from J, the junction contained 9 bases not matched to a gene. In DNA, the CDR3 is TGTGCCAGCAGTCCACCGGGACAGGTGGGCTATGGCTACACCTTC. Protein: CASSPPGQVGYGYTF.

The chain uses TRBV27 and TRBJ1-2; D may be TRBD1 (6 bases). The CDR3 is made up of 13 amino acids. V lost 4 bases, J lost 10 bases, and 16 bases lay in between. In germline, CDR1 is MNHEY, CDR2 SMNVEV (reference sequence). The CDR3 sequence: CASSYQNRQAYTF. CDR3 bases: TGTGCCAGCAGTTACCAGAATCGACAGGCCTACACCTTC.

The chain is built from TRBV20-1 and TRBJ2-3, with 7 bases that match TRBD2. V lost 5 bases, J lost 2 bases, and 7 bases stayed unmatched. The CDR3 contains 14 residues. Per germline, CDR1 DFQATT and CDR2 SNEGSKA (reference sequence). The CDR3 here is CSARAGGYTDTQYF. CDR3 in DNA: TGCAGTGCTCGTGCCGGGGGGTACACAGATACGCAGTATTTT.

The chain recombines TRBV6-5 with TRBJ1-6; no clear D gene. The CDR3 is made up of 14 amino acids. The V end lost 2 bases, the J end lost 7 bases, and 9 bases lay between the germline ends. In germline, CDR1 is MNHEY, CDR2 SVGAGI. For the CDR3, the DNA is TGTGCCAGCAGTTACGCGCTGGTAAATTCACCCCTCCACTTT. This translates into CASSYALVNSPLHF.

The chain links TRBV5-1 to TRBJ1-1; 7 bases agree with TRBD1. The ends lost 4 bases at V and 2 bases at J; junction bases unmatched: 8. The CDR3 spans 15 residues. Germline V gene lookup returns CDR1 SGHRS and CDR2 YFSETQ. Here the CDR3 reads CASSAQTGHNTEAFF. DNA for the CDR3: TGCGCCAGCAGCGCCCAGACAGGGCATAACACTGAAGCTTTCTTT.

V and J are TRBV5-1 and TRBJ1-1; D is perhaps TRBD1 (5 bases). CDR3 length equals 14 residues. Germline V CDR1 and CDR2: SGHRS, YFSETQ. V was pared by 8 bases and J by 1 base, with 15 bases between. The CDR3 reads CASTLQGANTEAFF. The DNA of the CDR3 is TGCGCCAGTACCTTGCAGGGTGCGAACACTGAAGCTTTCTTT.

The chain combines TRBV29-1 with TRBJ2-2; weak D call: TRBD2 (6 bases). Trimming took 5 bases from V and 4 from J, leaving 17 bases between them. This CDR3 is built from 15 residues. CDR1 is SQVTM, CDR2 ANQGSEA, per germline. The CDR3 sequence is CSVRPGVGSTGELFF. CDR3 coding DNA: TGCAGCGTTAGGCCGGGGGTGGGAAGCACCGGGGAGCTGTTTTTT.

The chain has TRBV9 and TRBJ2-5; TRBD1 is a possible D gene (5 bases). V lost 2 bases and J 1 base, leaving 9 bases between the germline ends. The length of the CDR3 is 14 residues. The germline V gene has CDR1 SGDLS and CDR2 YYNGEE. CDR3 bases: TGTGCCAGCAGCGTGGACACTTCCCAAGAGACCCAGTACTTC. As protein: CASSVDTSQETQYF.

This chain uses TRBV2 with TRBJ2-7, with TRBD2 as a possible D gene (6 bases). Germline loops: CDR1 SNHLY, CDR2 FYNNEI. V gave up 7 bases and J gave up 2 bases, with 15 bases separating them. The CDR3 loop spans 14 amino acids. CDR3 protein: CASIRWGETYEQYF. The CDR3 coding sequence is TGTGCCAGCATCCGGTGGGGGGAGACCTACGAGCAGTACTTC.

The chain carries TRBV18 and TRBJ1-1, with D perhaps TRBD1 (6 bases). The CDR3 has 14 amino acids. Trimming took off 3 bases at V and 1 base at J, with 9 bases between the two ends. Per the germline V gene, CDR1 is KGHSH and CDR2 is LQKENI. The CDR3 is CASSPPGQNTEAFF. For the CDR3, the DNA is TGTGCCAGCTCACCGCCGGGACAGAACACTGAAGCTTTCTTT.

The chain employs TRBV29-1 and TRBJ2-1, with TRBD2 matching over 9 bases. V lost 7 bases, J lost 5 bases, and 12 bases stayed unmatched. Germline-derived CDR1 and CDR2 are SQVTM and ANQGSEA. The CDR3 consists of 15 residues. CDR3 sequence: CSGLSGRGSDNEQFF. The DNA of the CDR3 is TGCAGCGGGCTTAGCGGGAGAGGCAGTGACAATGAGCAGTTCTTC.